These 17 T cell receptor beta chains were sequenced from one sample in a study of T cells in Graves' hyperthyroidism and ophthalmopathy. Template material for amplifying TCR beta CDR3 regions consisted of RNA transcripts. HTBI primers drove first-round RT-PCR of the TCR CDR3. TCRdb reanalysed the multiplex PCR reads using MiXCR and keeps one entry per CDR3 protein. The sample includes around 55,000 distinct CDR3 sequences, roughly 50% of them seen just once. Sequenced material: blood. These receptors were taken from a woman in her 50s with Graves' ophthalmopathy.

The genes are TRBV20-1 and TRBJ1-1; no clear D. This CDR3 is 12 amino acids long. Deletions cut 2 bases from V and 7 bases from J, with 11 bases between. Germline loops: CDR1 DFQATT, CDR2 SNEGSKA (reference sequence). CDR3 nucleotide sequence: TGCAGTGCTAGAAGCAGCCGATTTGAAGCTTTCTTT. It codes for CSARSSRFEAFF.

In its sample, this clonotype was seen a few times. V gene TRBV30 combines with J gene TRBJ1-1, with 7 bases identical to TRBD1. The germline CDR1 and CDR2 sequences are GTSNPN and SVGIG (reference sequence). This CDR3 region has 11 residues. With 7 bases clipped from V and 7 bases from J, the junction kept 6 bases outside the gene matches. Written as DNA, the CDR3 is TGTGCCTCCTTACAGGGGTTTGAAGCTTTCTTT. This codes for CASLQGFEAFF.

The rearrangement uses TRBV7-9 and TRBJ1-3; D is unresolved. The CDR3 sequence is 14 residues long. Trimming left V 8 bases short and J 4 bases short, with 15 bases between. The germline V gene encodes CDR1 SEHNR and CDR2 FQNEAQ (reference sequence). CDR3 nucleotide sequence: TGTGCCAGCGGCTCTGAAGCGGGGGGAAACACCATATATTTT. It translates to CASGSEAGGNTIYF.

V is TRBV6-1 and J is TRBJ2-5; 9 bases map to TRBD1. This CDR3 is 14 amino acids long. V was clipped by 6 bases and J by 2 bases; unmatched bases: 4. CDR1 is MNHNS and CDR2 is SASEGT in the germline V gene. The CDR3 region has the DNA TGTGCCAGCAGGCCGACAGGGGGGCAAGAGACCCAGTACTTC. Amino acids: CASRPTGGQETQYF.

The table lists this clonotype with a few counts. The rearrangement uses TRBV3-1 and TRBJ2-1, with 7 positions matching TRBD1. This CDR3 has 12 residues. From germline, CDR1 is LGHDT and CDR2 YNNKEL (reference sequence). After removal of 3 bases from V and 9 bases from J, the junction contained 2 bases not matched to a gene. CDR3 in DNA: TGTGCCAGCAGCCAGACAGGGCTTGAGCAGTTCTTC. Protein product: CASSQTGLEQFF.

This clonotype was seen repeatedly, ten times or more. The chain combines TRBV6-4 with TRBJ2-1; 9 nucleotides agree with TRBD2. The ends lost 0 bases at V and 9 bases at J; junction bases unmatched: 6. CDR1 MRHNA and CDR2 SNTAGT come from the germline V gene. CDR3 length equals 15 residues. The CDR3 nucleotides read TGTGCCAGCAGTGACTCGGCGGGGGGGCGGGTTGAGCAGTTCTTC. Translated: CASSDSAGGRVEQFF.

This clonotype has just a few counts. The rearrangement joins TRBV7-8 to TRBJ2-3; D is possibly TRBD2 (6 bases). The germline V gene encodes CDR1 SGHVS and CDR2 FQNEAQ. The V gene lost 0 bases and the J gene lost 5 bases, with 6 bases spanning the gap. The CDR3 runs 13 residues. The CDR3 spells CASSLAGGDTQYF. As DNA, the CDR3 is TGTGCCAGCAGCTTAGCGGGGGGAGATACGCAGTATTTT.

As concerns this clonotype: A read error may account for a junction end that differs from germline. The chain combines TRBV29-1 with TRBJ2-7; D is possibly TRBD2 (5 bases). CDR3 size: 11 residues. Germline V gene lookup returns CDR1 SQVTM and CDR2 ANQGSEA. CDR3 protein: CSVEVGVVQYF. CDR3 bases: TGCAGCGTAGAAGTGGGAGTGGTGCAGTACTTC.

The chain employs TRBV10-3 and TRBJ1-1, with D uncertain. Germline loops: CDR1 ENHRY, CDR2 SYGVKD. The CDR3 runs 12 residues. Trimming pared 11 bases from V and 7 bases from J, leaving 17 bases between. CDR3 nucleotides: TGTGCCGCTACAGTGGGAGGGATTGAAGCTTTCTTT. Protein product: CAATVGGIEAFF.

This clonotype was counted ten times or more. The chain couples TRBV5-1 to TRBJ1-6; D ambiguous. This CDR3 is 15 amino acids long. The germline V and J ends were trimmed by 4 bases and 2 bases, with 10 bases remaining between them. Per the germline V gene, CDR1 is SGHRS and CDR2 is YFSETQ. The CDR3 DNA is TGCGCCAGCAGCCCGATTGAGGCCTATAATTCACCCCTCCACTTT. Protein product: CASSPIEAYNSPLHF.

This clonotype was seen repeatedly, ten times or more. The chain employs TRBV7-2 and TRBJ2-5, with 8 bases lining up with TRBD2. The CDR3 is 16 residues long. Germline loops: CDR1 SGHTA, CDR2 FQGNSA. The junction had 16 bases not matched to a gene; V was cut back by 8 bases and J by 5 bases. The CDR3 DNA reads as TGTGCCAGCCGCTCCGGGCCACGGGAGGGCCAGGAGACCCAGTACTTC. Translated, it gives CASRSGPREGQETQYF.

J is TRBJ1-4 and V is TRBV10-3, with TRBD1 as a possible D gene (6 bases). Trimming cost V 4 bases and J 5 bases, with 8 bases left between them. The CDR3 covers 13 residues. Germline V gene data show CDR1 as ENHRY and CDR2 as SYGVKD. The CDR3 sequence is CAISAGENEKLFF. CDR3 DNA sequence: TGTGCCATCAGTGCAGGGGAGAATGAAAAACTGTTTTTT.

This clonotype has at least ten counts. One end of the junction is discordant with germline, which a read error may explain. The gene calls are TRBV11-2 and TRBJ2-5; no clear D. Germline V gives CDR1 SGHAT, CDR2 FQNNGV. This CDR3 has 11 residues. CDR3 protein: CVSRKEETQYF. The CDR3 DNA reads TGTGTCAGCAGGAAAGAAGAGACCCAGTACTTC.

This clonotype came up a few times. CDR3 coding DNA: TGTGCCAGCTCACCACAGGGTAGCGGGGAGCTGTTTTTT. Residues: CASSPQGSGELFF. The V gene is TRBV18, the J gene TRBJ2-2; D is uncertain. Germline CDR1 is KGHSH and CDR2 is LQKENI. The CDR3 is 13 amino acids. The V gene lost 1 base and the J gene lost 7 bases, with 7 bases spanning the gap.

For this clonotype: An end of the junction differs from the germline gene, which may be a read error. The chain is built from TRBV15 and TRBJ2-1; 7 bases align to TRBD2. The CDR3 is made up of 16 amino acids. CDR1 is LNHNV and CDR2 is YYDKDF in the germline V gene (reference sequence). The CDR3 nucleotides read TGTGCCACCAGAAGGGACTCGGGGACTAAATACAATGAGCAGTCCTTC. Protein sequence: CATRRDSGTKYNEQSF.

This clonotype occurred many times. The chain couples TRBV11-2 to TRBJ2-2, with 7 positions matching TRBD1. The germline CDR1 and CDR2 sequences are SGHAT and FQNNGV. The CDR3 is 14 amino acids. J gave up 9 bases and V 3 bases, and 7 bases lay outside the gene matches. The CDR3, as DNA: TGTGCCAGCAGCTTTAACCCGACAGGGAGGGAGCTGTTTTTT. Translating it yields CASSFNPTGRELFF.

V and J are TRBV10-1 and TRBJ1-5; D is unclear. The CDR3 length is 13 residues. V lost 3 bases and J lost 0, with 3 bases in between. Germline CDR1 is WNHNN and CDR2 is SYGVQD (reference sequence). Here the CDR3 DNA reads TGCGCCAGCAGTGAAGGTAGCAATCAGCCCCAGCATTTT. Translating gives CASSEGSNQPQHF.